The clone carrying this TCR beta chain was seen many times. The junction differs from germline at one of its ends, possibly a read error. This CDR3 is built from 14 residues. Per the germline V gene, CDR1 is MNHNS and CDR2 is SASEGT. Multiplex PCR, run in two rounds, amplified TCR beta CDR3 from genomic DNA. With primers specific to each TRBV and TRBJ gene, the first-round PCR was performed. TCRdb called the multiplex PCR reads again in MiXCR, with one record for every CDR3 protein. The profile shows about 18,000 distinct CDR3 sequences, about a quarter of them singletons. This specimen belongs to a study of prognosis after radiotherapy for stage I lung cancer.

The source material was PBMCs, sampled before or after stereotactic body radiation therapy (not recorded which). This sequence was found in a donor aged 50 or older with non-small cell lung cancer. V is TRBV6-1 and J is TRBJ2-7; no clear D. The CDR3 DNA sequence: TGTGCCAGCAGTCCCCGAAGCGACTCCCACGAGCAGTACTTC. It specifies CASSPRSDSHEQYF.